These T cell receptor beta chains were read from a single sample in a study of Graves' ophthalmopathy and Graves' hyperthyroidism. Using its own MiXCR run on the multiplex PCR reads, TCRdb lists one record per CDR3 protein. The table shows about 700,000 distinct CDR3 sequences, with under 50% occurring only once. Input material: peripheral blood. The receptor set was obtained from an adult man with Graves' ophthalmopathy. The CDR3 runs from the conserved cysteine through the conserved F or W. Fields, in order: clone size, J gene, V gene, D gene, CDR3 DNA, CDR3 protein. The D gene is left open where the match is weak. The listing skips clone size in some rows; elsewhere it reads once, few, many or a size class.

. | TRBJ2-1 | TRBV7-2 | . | TGTGCCAGCAGCTTAGTGTCTCAAACGCAGTTCTTC | CASSLVSQTQFF
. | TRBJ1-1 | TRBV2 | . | TGTGCCAGCACCCGTGGGAACACTGAAGCTCTCTTT | CASTRGNTEALF
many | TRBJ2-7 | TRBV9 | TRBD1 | TGTGCCAGCAGCATCGCCGGGACAGGGTCCGAGCAGTACTTC | CASSIAGTGSEQYF
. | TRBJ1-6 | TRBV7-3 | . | TGTGTCAGCAGTCCAAGGGGGAATTCACCCCTCCACTTT | CVSSPRGNSPLHF
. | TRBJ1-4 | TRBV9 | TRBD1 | TGCGCCAGCAGCCACATACACAGGGGGCGGGATGAAAAACTGTTTTTT | CASSHIHRGRDEKLFF
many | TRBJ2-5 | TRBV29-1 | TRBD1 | TGCAGCGCCGATCGCAGGGGGGAGACCCAGTACTTC | CSADRRGETQYF
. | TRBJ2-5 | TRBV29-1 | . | TGCAGCGTCTCAGACGGCGGGGGCGCGGGGACCCAGTACTTC | CSVSDGGGAGTQYF
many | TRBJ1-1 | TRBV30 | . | TGTGCCTGGAGTTCCGGGAGCACTGAAGCTTTCTTT | CAWSSGSTEAFF
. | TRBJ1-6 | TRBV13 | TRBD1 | TGTGCCAGCACCTCAGGGGGTCTAAATTCACCCCTCCACTTT | CASTSGGLNSPLHF
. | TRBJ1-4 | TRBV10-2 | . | TGTGCCAGCAGCCTACAGCGGGGGGGCCGGGGGAGACTGTTTTTT | CASSLQRGGRGRLFF
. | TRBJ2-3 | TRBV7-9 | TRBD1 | TGTGCCAGCAGCTTCGCAGGGGGAGATACGCAGTATTTT | CASSFAGGDTQYF
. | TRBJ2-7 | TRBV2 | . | TGTGCCAGTAGAGTCGGGGTCGGCAGAAACTACGAGCAGTACTTC | CASRVGVGRNYEQYF
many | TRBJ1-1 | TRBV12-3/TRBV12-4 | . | TGTGCCAGCAGTTTGACACAGGGGAACACTGAAGCTTTCTTT | CASSLTQGNTEAFF
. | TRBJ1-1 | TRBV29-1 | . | TGCAGCGTTGAACAGACAACTGAAGCTTTCTTT | CSVEQTTEAFF
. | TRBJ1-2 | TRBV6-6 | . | TGTTCCAGCAGTGAATGGGGGGATGGCTACACCTTC | CSSSEWGDGYTF
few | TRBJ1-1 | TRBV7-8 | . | TGTGCCAGCAGCCAAGCCGAGAGGGTGAACACTGAAGCTTTCTTT | CASSQAERVNTEAFF
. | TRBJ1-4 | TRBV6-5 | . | TGTGCCAGCAGTTACCTCCAAGGGGGGGAAAAACTGTTTTTT | CASSYLQGGEKLFF
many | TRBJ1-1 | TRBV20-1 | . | TGCAGTGCTAGAGATCGGAAGAACACTGAAGCTTTCTTT | CSARDRKNTEAFF
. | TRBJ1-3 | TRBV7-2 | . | TGTGCCAGCAGCGTTCAGGGTTACGGAAACACCATATATTTT | CASSVQGYGNTIYF
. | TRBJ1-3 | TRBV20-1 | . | TGCAGTGCTAGACTAGCCCGAGCAAACACCATATATTTT | CSARLARANTIYF
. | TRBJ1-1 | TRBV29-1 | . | TGCAGCGCCACCAACACGGCCACTGAAGCTTTCTTT | CSATNTATEAFF
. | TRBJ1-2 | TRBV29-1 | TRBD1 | TGCAGCGCGTCGTACTCCGGGACAGGGGGCTATGTCTATGGCTACACCTTC | CSASYSGTGGYVYGYTF
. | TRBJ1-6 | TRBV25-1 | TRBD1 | TGTGCCAGCAGTGCAGACAGGGTCTACAATTCACCCCCCCACTTT | CASSADRVYNSPPHF
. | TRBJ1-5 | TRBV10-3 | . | TGTGCCATCAGCCGGGGGAGCTCCTACGAGCAGCCCCAGCATTTT | CAISRGSSYEQPQHF
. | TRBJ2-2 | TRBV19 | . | TGTGCCAGTAGGTGGGGGCTGTTTTTT | CASRWGLFF
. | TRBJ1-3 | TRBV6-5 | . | TGTGCCAGCAGTTACTTAGGACTCTCTGGAAACACCATATATTTT | CASSYLGLSGNTIYF
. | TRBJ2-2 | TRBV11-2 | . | TGTGCCAGCAGCTTGCATTGGCTAGGACAAGCCGGGGAGCTGTTTTTT | CASSLHWLGQAGELFF